Listed below are T cell receptor beta chains from one sample, sequenced in a study of CD8+ T cells in alopecia areata. The data were produced by immunoSEQ multiplex PCR, yet TCRdb's version contains in-frame clones alone and is incomplete. This sample has about 190,000 clones, with about three fifths found just once. The source was CD4+ T cells sorted from blood, collected at week 49, from a patient treated with tofacitinib. These receptors originate from a human donor with alopecia areata. The CDR3 runs from the conserved cysteine through the conserved F or W. The D gene is left open where the match is weak. Part of the rows lack a size; the others show once, few, many or a class for expanded clones.

size	D	V	J	DNA	CDR3
few	TRBD2	TRBV30	TRBJ2-3	TGTGCCTGGAGACTGAGGACTAGCTATAGAGATACGCAGTATTTT	CAWRLRTSYRDTQYF
.	TRBD1	TRBV4-1	TRBJ2-2	TGCGCCAGCAGCCAAATGGACAGGGAAGCCGGGGAGCTGTTTTTT	CASSQMDREAGELFF
.	TRBD1	TRBV29-1	TRBJ1-2	TGCAGCGTGCTTGACCGGGACAGAAACTATGGCTACACCTTC	CSVLDRDRNYGYTF
.	.	TRBV9	TRBJ1-6	TGTGCCAGCAGCGTAGGGGCGCAGGGTTGGTCTTCACCCCTCCACTTT	CASSVGAQGWSSPLHF
.	TRBD1	TRBV5-1	TRBJ1-2	TGCGCCAGCAGCGACGGGACAGCCCCGCGAGCGGGCTACACCTTC	CASSDGTAPRAGYTF
.	.	TRBV19	TRBJ2-1	TGTGCCAGTAGCGTAGCCAGGGTATCCTACAATGAGCAGTTCTTC	CASSVARVSYNEQFF
.	TRBD1	TRBV7-2	TRBJ1-6	TGTGCCAGCAGCTTAAGGCAGGGGGATTCACCCCTCCACTTT	CASSLRQGDSPLHF
.	.	TRBV28	TRBJ2-7	TGTGCCAGCAGTTCCCCCGGGGGGCGCTTCTACGAGCAGTACTTC	CASSSPGGRFYEQYF
.	TRBD1	TRBV6-5	TRBJ1-6	TGTGCCAGCAGGCAGGGGACAGGGGTTTCACCCCTCCACTTT	CASRQGTGVSPLHF
.	.	TRBV4-3	TRBJ1-1	TGCGCCAGCAGCCAAGGGGGAATATATGAAGCTTTCTTT	CASSQGGIYEAFF
.	TRBD2	TRBV4-2	TRBJ2-1	TGTGCCAGCAGCCAAGAGGCTAGCGGGGGTTACTCCTACAATGAGCAGTTCTTC	CASSQEASGGYSYNEQFF
few	TRBD2	TRBV5-6	TRBJ2-3	TGTGCCAGCAGCTTGCAGGGACTACCTTCCGCAGATACGCAGTATTTT	CASSLQGLPSADTQYF
.	.	TRBV30	TRBJ2-3	TGTGCCTGGAGTCGGGAAACAGATACGCAGTATTTT	CAWSRETDTQYF
few	.	TRBV27	TRBJ2-1	TGTGCCAGCAGTTTCCTAGTAAACAATGAGCAGTTCTTC	CASSFLVNNEQFF
.	.	TRBV11-2	TRBJ2-6	TGTGCCAGCAGCCCTAGCCCAGGTACTGGGGCCAACGTCCTGACTTTC	CASSPSPGTGANVLTF
.	.	TRBV29-1	TRBJ2-4	TGCAGCGTTGAAAGGCAGTCCAAAAACATTCAGTACTTC	CSVERQSKNIQYF